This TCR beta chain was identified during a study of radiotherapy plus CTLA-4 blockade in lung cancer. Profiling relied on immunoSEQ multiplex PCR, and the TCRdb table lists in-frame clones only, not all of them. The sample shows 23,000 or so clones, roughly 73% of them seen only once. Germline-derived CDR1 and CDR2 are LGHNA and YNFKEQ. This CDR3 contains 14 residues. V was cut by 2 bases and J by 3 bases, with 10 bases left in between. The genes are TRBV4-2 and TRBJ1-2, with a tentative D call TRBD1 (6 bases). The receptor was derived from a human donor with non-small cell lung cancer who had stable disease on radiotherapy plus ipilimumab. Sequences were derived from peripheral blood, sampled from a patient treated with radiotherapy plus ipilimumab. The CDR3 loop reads CASSQIPGDYGYTF. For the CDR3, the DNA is TGTGCCAGCAGCCAAATTCCAGGGGACTATGGCTACACCTTC.